Presented here are 5 T cell receptor beta chains from one specimen sequenced in a study of T-cell memory formation after mild COVID-19. MiXCR, applied by TCRdb to the 5' RACE reads, yields one record per CDR3 protein. The sample consists of 50,000 or so distinct CDR3 sequences, around a quarter of them appearing once. Sequences were obtained from PBMCs or a T cell subset sorted from them (not recorded which). The receptors derive from a man younger than 35 who had mild COVID-19 (a few samples of this study predate the infection). Cell type and time point are not known.

This clonotype turned up a few times. The rearrangement uses TRBV5-5 and TRBJ2-1, with D unclear. Trimming cost V 7 bases and J 0 bases, with 8 bases left between them. The CDR3 totals 13 residues. Germline assignment: CDR1 SGHKS and CDR2 YYEKEE (reference sequence). The CDR3 spells CASERASYNEQFF. In DNA, the CDR3 is TGTGCCAGCGAAAGGGCCTCCTACAATGAGCAGTTCTTC.

J is TRBJ2-3 and V is TRBV9; D remains ambiguous. CDR3 length: 13 amino acids. Per germline, CDR1 SGDLS and CDR2 YYNGEE. The V and J ends lost 2 bases and 0 bases respectively, with 4 bases between them. CDR3 in amino acids: CASSVASTDTQYF. In nucleotides, the CDR3 is TGTGCCAGCAGCGTCGCTAGCACAGATACGCAGTATTTT.

V usage is TRBV7-9 and J usage is TRBJ1-5, with 7 bases lining up with TRBD1. After removal of 5 bases from V and 11 bases from J, the junction contained 12 bases not matched to a gene. The CDR3 is 14 amino acids. The germline V gene encodes CDR1 SEHNR and CDR2 FQNEAQ (reference sequence). CDR3 in amino acids: CASSPTGRGLAQHF. In nucleotides, the CDR3 is TGTGCCAGCAGCCCGACAGGGCGCGGGTTGGCCCAGCATTTT. Together with reference TRBV7-9 and TRBJ1-5, the CDR3 gives the full variable domain: DTGVSQNPRHKITKRGQNVTFRCDPISEHNRLYWYRQTLGQGPEFLTYFQNEAQLEKSRLLSDRFSAERPKGSFSTLEIQRTEQGDSAMYLCASSPTGRGLAQHFGDGTRLSIL.

The gene calls are TRBV6-1 and TRBJ1-1; no reliable D call. The V gene's germline CDR1 is MNHNS and CDR2 SASEGT. The CDR3 totals 14 residues. Between the trimmed V and J ends, which lost 3 bases and 4 bases, there was a span of 12 bases. The CDR3 spells CASSDDIWSTEAFF. The CDR3 nucleotides are TGTGCCAGCAGTGACGATATATGGAGCACTGAAGCTTTCTTT.

This clonotype has a handful of counts. The chain recombines TRBV12-5 with TRBJ2-7, with D maybe TRBD1 (6 bases). The CDR3 length is 13 residues. Germline CDR1 LGHNT, CDR2 FRNRAP. V dropped 6 bases and J dropped 6 bases, with 15 bases sitting between them. CDR3 in amino acids: CASGPGTNTEQYF. The CDR3 DNA reads as TGTGCTAGTGGACCCGGGACAAATACCGAGCAGTACTTC.